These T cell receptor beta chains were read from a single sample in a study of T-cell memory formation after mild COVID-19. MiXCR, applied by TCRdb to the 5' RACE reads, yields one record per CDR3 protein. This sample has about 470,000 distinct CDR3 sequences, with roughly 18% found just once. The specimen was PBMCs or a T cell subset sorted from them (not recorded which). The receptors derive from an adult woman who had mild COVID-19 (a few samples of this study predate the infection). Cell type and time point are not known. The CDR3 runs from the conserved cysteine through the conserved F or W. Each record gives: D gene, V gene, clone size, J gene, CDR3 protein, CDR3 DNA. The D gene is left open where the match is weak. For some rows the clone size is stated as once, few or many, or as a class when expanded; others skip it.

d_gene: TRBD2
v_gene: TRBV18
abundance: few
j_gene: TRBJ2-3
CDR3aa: CASSLRASSGSPDTQYF
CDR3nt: TGTGCCAGCTCACTCCGCGCATCTAGCGGGAGTCCAGATACGCAGTATTTT

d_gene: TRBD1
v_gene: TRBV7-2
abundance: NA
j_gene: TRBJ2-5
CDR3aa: CASSLGGTGRETQYF
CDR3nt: TGTGCCAGCAGCTTAGGGGGGACAGGGAGGGAGACCCAGTACTTC

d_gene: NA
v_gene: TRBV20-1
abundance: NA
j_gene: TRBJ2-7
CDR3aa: CSARDSRHQVDEQYF
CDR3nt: TGCAGTGCTAGAGATTCGAGACACCAAGTGGACGAGCAGTACTTC

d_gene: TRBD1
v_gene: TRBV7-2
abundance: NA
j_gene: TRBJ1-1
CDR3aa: CASSLASSGTAEAFF
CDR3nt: TGTGCCAGCAGCTTAGCTTCCTCTGGGACAGCGGAAGCTTTCTTT

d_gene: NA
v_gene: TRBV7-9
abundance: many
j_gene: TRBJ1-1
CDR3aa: CASSDGPSTEAFF
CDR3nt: TGTGCCAGCAGCGATGGCCCAAGCACTGAAGCTTTCTTT

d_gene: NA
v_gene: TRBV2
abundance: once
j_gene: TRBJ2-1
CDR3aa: CASSGQFSEQFF
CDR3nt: TGTGCCAGCAGTGGACAGTTTAGTGAGCAGTTCTTC

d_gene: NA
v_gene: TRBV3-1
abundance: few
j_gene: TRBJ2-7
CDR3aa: CASSPPGAGNAYYF
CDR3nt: TGTGCCAGCAGCCCGCCCGGGGCGGGGAACGCGTATTACTTC

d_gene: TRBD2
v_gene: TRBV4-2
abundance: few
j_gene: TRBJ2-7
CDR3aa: CASSREGTSGGTYEQYF
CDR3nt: TGTGCCAGCAGCCGGGAAGGGACTAGCGGGGGTACCTACGAGCAGTACTTC

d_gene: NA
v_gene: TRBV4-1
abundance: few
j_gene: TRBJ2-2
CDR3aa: CASSQGPTNTGELFF
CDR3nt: TGCGCCAGCAGCCAAGGGCCCACGAACACCGGGGAGCTGTTTTTT

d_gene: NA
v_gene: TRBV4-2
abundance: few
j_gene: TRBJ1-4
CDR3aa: CASSQDRGLVKLFF
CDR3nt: TGTGCCAGCAGCCAAGATCGGGGACTCGTGAAACTGTTTTTT

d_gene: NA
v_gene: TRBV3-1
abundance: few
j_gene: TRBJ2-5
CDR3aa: CAVGLVETQYF
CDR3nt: TGTGCCGTGGGGCTAGTAGAGACCCAGTACTTC

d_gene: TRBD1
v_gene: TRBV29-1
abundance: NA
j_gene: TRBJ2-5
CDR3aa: CSVDPGTGVETQYF
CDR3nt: TGCAGCGTTGACCCCGGGACAGGGGTAGAGACCCAGTACTTC

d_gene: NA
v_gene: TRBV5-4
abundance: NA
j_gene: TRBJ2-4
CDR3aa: CASSFLGAKNIQYF
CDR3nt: TGTGCCAGCAGCTTTCTCGGAGCCAAAAACATTCAGTACTTC

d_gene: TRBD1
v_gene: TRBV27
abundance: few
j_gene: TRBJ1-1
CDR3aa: CASSSGDREAFF
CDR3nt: TGTGCCAGCAGTTCGGGGGACAGGGAAGCTTTCTTT